The clone carrying this TCR beta chain was observed a handful of times. Antigen unknown. Trimming removed 4 bases at V and 4 bases at J, with 11 bases between. The CDR3 sequence is 14 residues long. Germline V CDR1 and CDR2: LGHNA, YNFKEQ. TCR beta libraries were prepared from cDNA with unique molecular identifiers. MiXCR, run by TCRdb on the PCR reads, gives a single entry per CDR3 protein. The sample has roughly 620,000 distinct CDR3 sequences, roughly 47% seen once. This specimen comes from a study of post-analysis software for immune sequencing data. Study observations and caveats: Roughly 5 TRBV segments were significantly more frequent in patients than in controls. TRBV5-6, TRBV5-1 and TRBV20-1 were among these segments.

V and J are TRBV4-2 and TRBJ2-1, with TRBD1 as a possible D gene (6 bases). The sequenced material came from blood. The clonotype was recovered from a girl between 10 and 17 years old with multiple sclerosis. CDR3 sequence reads: CASSRSQGYNEQFF. The CDR3 nucleotides read TGTGCCAGCAGCCGATCCCAGGGGTACAATGAGCAGTTCTTC.